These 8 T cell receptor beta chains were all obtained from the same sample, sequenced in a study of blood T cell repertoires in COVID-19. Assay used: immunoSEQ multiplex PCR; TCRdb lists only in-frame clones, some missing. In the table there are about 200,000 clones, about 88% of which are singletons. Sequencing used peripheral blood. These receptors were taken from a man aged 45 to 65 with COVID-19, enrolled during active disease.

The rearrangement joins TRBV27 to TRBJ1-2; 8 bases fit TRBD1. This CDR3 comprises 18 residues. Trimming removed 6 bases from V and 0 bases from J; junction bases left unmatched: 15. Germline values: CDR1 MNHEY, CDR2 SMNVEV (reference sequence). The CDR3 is CASSPWDRRYPTNYGYTF. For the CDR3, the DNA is TGTGCCAGCAGCCCTTGGGACAGGAGATATCCTACTAACTATGGCTACACCTTC.

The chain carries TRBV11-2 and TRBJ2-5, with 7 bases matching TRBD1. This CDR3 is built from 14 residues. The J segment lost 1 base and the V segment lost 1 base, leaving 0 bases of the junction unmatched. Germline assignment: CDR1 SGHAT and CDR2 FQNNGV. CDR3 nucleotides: TGTGCCAGCAGCTTAGGGACAGGCCAAGAGACCCAGTACTTC. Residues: CASSLGTGQETQYF.

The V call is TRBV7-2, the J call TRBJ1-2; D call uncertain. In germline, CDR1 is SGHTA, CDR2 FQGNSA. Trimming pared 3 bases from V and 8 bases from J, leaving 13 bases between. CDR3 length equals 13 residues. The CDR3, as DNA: TGTGCCAGCAGCTTGAGCGAACGGTGGGGCTACACCTTC. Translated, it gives CASSLSERWGYTF.

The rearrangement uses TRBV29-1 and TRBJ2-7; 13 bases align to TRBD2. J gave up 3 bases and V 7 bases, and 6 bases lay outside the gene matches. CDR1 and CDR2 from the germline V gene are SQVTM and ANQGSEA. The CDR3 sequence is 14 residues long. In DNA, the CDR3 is TGCAGCGCTTCGGGACTAGCGGGGAGCTACGAGCAGTACTTC. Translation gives CSASGLAGSYEQYF.

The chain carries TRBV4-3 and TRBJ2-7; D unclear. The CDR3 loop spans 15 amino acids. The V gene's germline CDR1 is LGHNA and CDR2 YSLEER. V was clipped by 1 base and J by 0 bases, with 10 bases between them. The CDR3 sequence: CASSQVLDSSYEQYF. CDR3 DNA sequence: TGCGCCAGCAGCCAAGTTCTCGACTCCTCCTACGAGCAGTACTTC.

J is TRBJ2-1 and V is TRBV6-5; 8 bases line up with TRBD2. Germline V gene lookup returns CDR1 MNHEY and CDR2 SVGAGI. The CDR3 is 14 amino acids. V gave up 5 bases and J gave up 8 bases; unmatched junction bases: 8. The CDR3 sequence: CASSKIAGWDEQFF. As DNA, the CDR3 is TGTGCCAGCAGTAAAATAGCGGGGTGGGATGAGCAGTTCTTC.

The CDR3 loop is CATSDTDRSETQYF. The DNA of the CDR3 is TGTGCCACCAGTGATACGGACAGGTCCGAGACCCAGTACTTC. The chain employs TRBV24-1 and TRBJ2-5; 7 nucleotides agree with TRBD1. Germline CDR1 reads KGHDR; CDR2 reads SFDVKD. The CDR3 is 14 residues long. V trimming: 3 bases; J trimming: 5 bases; junction bases outside the gene matches: 5.

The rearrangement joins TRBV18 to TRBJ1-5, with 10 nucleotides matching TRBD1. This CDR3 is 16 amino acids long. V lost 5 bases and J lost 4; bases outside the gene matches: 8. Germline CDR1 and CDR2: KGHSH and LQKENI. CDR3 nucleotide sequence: TGTGCCAGCTCATCTCAGACAGGGGGCCTTAATCAGCCCCAGCATTTT. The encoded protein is CASSSQTGGLNQPQHF.